These 25 T cell receptor beta chains share one sample of origin, sequenced in a study of blood T cells in healthy people across ages. Together with a sample-barcoded 5' primer, a J-beta primer mix was included in a second PCR lasting roughly 6 to 12 cycles. TCRdb re-derived calls from the 5' RACE reads in MiXCR, one entry per CDR3 protein. In the table there are more than 1.4 million distinct CDR3 sequences, 42% of which are singletons. The sample comprised blood. The receptor source for this set is a woman aged 18-30 years in good health.

This chain joins TRBV10-3 and TRBJ2-2; 10 nucleotides match TRBD2. The CDR3 runs to 15 residues. V gave up 5 bases and J gave up 4 bases; unmatched junction bases: 4. Germline V gene sequence: CDR1 ENHRY, CDR2 SYGVKD. CDR3 amino acids: CAISSGTSATGELFF. The CDR3 DNA reads TGTGCCATCAGTTCCGGGACTAGCGCCACCGGGGAGCTGTTTTTT.

This chain connects TRBV4-2 to TRBJ2-5, with 7 bases that match TRBD2. The CDR3 totals 17 residues. J gave up 4 bases and V 0 bases, and 11 bases lay outside the gene matches. Germline V gene lookup returns CDR1 LGHNA and CDR2 YNFKEQ. CDR3 sequence (DNA): TGTGCCAGCAGCCAAGATATGAGCGGGGTTGTTGGAGAGACCCAGTACTTC. Translated, it gives CASSQDMSGVVGETQYF.

The J gene is TRBJ2-5, the V gene TRBV2, with D tentatively TRBD2 (6 bases). Germline V gene data show CDR1 as SNHLY and CDR2 as FYNNEI. V lost 1 base, J lost 1 base, and 13 bases lay in between. CDR3 length equals 16 residues. The CDR3, as DNA: TGTGCCAGCAGTGAAGGAGCGGGTATCCTCCAAGAGACCCAGTACTTC. Translated, it gives CASSEGAGILQETQYF.

Notes on this clonotype: A much larger clone differs from this one at a single base, so this may be a read error. The chain has TRBV12-3 or TRBV12-4 and TRBJ2-5; TRBD2 might be the D (6 bases). Trimming removed 5 bases at V and 11 bases at J, with 24 bases between. The CDR3 runs 15 residues. The CDR3 spells CASSPLEGSRDEQYF. CDR3 DNA: TGTGCCAGCAGTCCCCTAGAGGGATCGCGGGATGAGCAGTACTTC.

V usage is TRBV5-1 and J usage is TRBJ1-1; D is unresolved. Germline values: CDR1 SGHRS, CDR2 YFSETQ. Trimming cost V 4 bases and J 5 bases, with 12 bases left between them. This CDR3 is 13 amino acids long. In DNA form, the CDR3 reads TGCGCCAGCAGCCACGACCAGACTACTGAAGCTTTCTTT. This gives the protein CASSHDQTTEAFF.

This chain links TRBV4-1 with TRBJ2-3; D possibly corresponds to TRBD1 (6 bases). Trimming cost V 2 bases and J 1 base, with 10 bases left between them. The germline V gene has CDR1 MGHRA and CDR2 YSYEKL. The CDR3 spans 15 residues. CDR3 region: CASSQRDTRTDTQYF. The CDR3 DNA reads as TGCGCCAGCAGCCAACGGGACACCCGCACAGATACGCAGTATTTT.

A remark on this clonotype: At one end the junction does not follow the germline gene, possibly because of a read error. The gene calls are TRBV20-1 and TRBJ2-7; 8 bases map to TRBD2. Germline CDR1 and CDR2: DFQATT and SNEGSKA (reference sequence). There are 15 residues in the CDR3. The CDR3 loop is CSATRQRGSSYERYF. The CDR3 DNA is TGCAGTGCTACCCGGCAGCGGGGGAGCTCCTACGAGCGGTACTTC.

The chain uses TRBV9 and TRBJ2-7; D perhaps matches TRBD2 (5 bases). Looked up from germline, CDR1 is SGDLS and CDR2 is YYNGEE. The CDR3 consists of 11 residues. V was clipped by 3 bases and J by 6 bases, with 7 bases between them. CDR3: CASSAGLEQYF. In DNA form, the CDR3 reads TGTGCCAGCAGCGCAGGACTCGAGCAGTACTTC.

This clonotype was seen repeatedly, ten times or more. This chain links TRBV6-1 with TRBJ2-3; 11 nucleotides align to TRBD2. Losses at the gene ends were 1 base for V and 10 bases for J; bases not matched to a gene: 7. The CDR3 runs to 15 residues. Germline assignment: CDR1 MNHNS and CDR2 SASEGT. The CDR3 bases are TGTGCCAGCAGTGAAGAGGCTAGCGGGAGGAGAGCGCAGTATTTT. Amino acids: CASSEEASGRRAQYF.

This clonotype occurred a few times. This chain joins TRBV12-3 or TRBV12-4 and TRBJ2-1; 8 bases align to TRBD1. Unmatched junction bases numbered 16, after V lost 5 bases and J lost 10 bases. CDR3 length: 16 amino acids. CDR3 protein: CASSNYRDRHVGEQFF. As DNA, the CDR3 is TGTGCCAGCAGTAATTATCGGGACAGGCATGTAGGGGAGCAGTTCTTC.

There are a few counts of this clonotype. The rearrangement links TRBV20-1 to TRBJ2-7, with 8 bases that match TRBD1. The V and J ends lost 5 bases and 4 bases, in that order; junction bases with no gene match: 7. Germline-derived CDR1 and CDR2 are DFQATT and SNEGSKA (reference sequence). The CDR3 extends over 13 amino acids. The CDR3 DNA sequence: TGCAGTGCTTGGACAGGGTCTTTTTACGAGCAGTACTTC. Its translation is CSAWTGSFYEQYF.

The chain has TRBV4-2 and TRBJ2-5; D is undetermined. This CDR3 is built from 12 residues. CDR1 and CDR2 from the germline V gene are LGHNA and YNFKEQ. With 1 base removed from V and 11 bases from J, the gap between germline ends came to 11 bases. CDR3 protein: CASSQVRAEQYF. The CDR3 region has the DNA TGTGCCAGCAGCCAAGTTCGGGCGGAACAGTACTTC.

The chain combines TRBV10-3 with TRBJ1-2; tentative D call: TRBD1 (6 bases). Germline lookup yields CDR1 ENHRY and CDR2 SYGVKD. This CDR3 spans 15 amino acids. V dropped 2 bases and J dropped 5 bases, with 15 bases sitting between them. The CDR3 spells CAISEGQQTSYGYTF. CDR3 sequence (DNA): TGTGCCATCAGTGAGGGACAGCAGACCTCTTATGGCTACACCTTC.

Comment on this clonotype: At one end the junction does not follow the germline gene, possibly because of a read error. The chain carries TRBV7-9 and TRBJ2-3; 11 bases align to TRBD2. The length of the CDR3 is 15 residues. Germline V lookup: CDR1 SEHNR, CDR2 FQNEAQ (reference sequence). CDR3 nucleotides: TGTGCCGGCAGCTTGACTAGCGGGATGGGAGATACGCAGTATTTT. Residues: CAGSLTSGMGDTQYF. Together with reference TRBV7-9 and TRBJ2-3, the CDR3 gives the full variable domain: DTGVSQNPRHKITKRGQNVTFRCDPISEHNRLYWYRQTLGQGPEFLTYFQNEAQLEKSRLLSDRFSAERPKGSFSTLEIQRTEQGDSAMYLCAGSLTSGMGDTQYFGPGTRLTVL.

This clonotype was detected once. The CDR3 protein is CASSQRPFPAGDTDTQYF. In DNA, the CDR3 is TGCGCCAGCAGCCAACGACCCTTCCCGGCGGGGGACACAGATACGCAGTATTTT. The V gene is TRBV4-1, the J gene TRBJ2-3; 7 bases map to TRBD2. Germline values: CDR1 MGHRA, CDR2 YSYEKL. V shed 2 bases, J shed 2 bases, and the junction held 13 bases outside the gene matches. The CDR3 is 18 residues long.

The rearrangement links TRBV5-1 to TRBJ2-7; D not certain. Trimming stripped 3 bases from V and 3 bases from J, with 16 bases between. From germline, CDR1 is SGHRS and CDR2 YFSETQ. The CDR3 is 15 amino acids. As DNA, the CDR3 is TGCGCCAGCAGCTCGGATTTGGCAGGTAGCTACGAGCAGTACTTC. Translating it yields CASSSDLAGSYEQYF.

This sequence joins TRBV27 and TRBJ2-3; no firm D call. Germline V CDR1 and CDR2: MNHEY, SMNVEV (reference sequence). The CDR3 has 13 amino acids. Trimming removed 4 bases at V and 6 bases at J, with 11 bases between. This CDR3 reads CASSYGNPDTQYF. The CDR3 bases are TGTGCCAGCAGTTACGGCAACCCCGATACGCAGTATTTT.

This rearrangement joins TRBV28 to TRBJ1-5; D not certain. This CDR3 has 15 residues. Germline lookup yields CDR1 MDHEN and CDR2 SYDVKM. Deletions cut 4 bases from V and 3 bases from J, with 13 bases between. The DNA for the CDR3 is TGTGCCAGCAGTTCTAATAGTTTCTTCAATCAGCCCCAGCATTTT. It codes for CASSSNSFFNQPQHF. The complete variable domain, with remaining parts taken from reference TRBV28 and TRBJ1-5, reads DVKVTQSSRYLVKRTGEKVFLECVQDMDHENMFWYRQDPGLGLRLIYFSYDVKMKEKGDIPEGYSVSREKKERFSLILESASTNQTSMYLCASSSNSFFNQPQHFGDGTRLSIL.

The rearrangement links TRBV5-5 to TRBJ2-1; 10 nucleotides line up with TRBD2. Germline V gives CDR1 SGHKS, CDR2 YYEKEE (reference sequence). The CDR3 is made up of 16 amino acids. Trimming took 0 bases from V and 9 from J; bases not matched to a gene: 9. CDR3 amino acids: CASSLGLAGEWGEQFF. In DNA, the CDR3 is TGTGCCAGCAGCTTGGGGCTAGCGGGAGAATGGGGTGAGCAGTTCTTC.

This chain links TRBV12-3 or TRBV12-4 with TRBJ1-6; D gene ambiguous. The CDR3 loop spans 14 amino acids. V shed 5 bases and J shed 2 bases, with 7 bases lying between them. CDR3: CASSKRTYNSPLHF. CDR3 DNA sequence: TGTGCCAGCAGTAAAAGAACCTATAATTCACCCCTCCACTTT.

In nucleotides, the CDR3 is TGCGCCAGCAGCCTGGCCATAGGGCAACCCACGTCGGAGCAGTACTTC. Protein: CASSLAIGQPTSEQYF. The chain recombines TRBV5-1 with TRBJ2-7; D not resolved. V was clipped by 4 bases and J by 7 bases, with 24 bases between them. CDR3 size: 16 residues. The germline V gene encodes CDR1 SGHRS and CDR2 YFSETQ. The full variable domain, its missing parts supplied by reference TRBV5-1 and TRBJ2-7, is KAGVTQTPRYLIKTRGQQVTLSCSPISGHRSVSWYQQTPGQGLQFLFEYFSETQRNKGNFPGRFSGRQFSNSRSEMNVSTLELGDSALYLCASSLAIGQPTSEQYFGPGTRLTVT.

Points on this clonotype: This may arise from a read error, as a much more abundant clone is one base away. The chain combines TRBV28 with TRBJ2-7; D call uncertain. The CDR3 consists of 12 residues. Germline loops: CDR1 MDHEN, CDR2 SYDVKM. CDR3 protein: CASSFGNYKQYF. CDR3 bases: TGTGCCAGCAGTTTCGGAAACTACAAGCAGTACTTC.

The rearrangement joins TRBV28 to TRBJ2-1, with 11 bases identical to TRBD1. Losses at the gene ends were 3 bases for V and 4 bases for J; bases not matched to a gene: 2. The CDR3 is 15 residues long. CDR1 is MDHEN, CDR2 SYDVKM, per germline. CDR3 sequence reads: CASSFRDRGYNEQFF. CDR3 in DNA: TGTGCCAGCAGTTTCCGGGACAGGGGGTACAATGAGCAGTTCTTC.

This clonotype has only a few counts. V is TRBV20-1 and J is TRBJ2-7; either TRBD1 or TRBD2 may supply D (5 bases each). The V gene's germline CDR1 is DFQATT and CDR2 SNEGSKA (reference sequence). V was pared by 3 bases and J by 7 bases, with 16 bases between. The CDR3 extends over 13 amino acids. CDR3 in amino acids: CSASEPGRGEQYF. CDR3 sequence (DNA): TGCAGTGCTAGTGAGCCGGGGCGTGGGGAGCAGTACTTC.

The chain combines TRBV5-1 with TRBJ2-4; 10 nucleotides line up with TRBD2. The germline V gene has CDR1 SGHRS and CDR2 YFSETQ. The CDR3 spans 19 residues. V shed 2 bases, J shed 0 bases, and the junction held 11 bases outside the gene matches. CDR3 loop: CASSFERTSGSIAKNIQYF. The CDR3 DNA reads TGCGCCAGCAGCTTCGAGAGGACTAGCGGATCTATAGCCAAAAACATTCAGTACTTC. Drawing the rest from reference TRBV5-1 and TRBJ2-4, the complete variable domain is KAGVTQTPRYLIKTRGQQVTLSCSPISGHRSVSWYQQTPGQGLQFLFEYFSETQRNKGNFPGRFSGRQFSNSRSEMNVSTLELGDSALYLCASSFERTSGSIAKNIQYFGAGTRLSVL.